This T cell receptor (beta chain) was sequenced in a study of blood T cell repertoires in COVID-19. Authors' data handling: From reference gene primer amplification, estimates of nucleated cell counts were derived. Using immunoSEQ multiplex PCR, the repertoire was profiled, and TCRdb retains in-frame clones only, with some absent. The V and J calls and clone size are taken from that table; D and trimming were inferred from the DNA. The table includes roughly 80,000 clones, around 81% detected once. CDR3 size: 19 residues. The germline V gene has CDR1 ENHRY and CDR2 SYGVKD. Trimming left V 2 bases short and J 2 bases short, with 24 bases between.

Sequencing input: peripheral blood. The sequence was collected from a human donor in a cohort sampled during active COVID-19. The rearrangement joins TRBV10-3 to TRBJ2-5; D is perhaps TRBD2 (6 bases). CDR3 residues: CAISEPSRAASASQETQYF. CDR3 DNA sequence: TGTGCCATCAGTGAGCCCTCGAGGGCGGCTAGCGCCTCACAAGAGACCCAGTACTTC.